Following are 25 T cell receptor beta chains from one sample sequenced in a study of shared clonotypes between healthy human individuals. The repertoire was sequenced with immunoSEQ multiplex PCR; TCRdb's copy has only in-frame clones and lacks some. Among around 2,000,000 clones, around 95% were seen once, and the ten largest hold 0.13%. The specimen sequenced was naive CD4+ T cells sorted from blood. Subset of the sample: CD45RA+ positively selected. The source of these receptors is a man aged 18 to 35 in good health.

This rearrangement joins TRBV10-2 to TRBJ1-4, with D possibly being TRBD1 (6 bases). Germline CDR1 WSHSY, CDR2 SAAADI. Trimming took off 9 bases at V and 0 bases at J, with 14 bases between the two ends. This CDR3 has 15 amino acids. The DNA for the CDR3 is TGCGCCAGTAAGGGGGGTCGGGCAACTAATGAAAAACTGTTTTTT. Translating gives CASKGGRATNEKLFF.

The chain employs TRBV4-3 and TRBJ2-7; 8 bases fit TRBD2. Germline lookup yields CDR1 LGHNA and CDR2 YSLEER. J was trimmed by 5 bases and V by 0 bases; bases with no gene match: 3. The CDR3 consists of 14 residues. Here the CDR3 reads CASSQEGLVHEQYF. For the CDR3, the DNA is TGCGCCAGCAGCCAAGAGGGACTAGTGCACGAGCAGTACTTC.

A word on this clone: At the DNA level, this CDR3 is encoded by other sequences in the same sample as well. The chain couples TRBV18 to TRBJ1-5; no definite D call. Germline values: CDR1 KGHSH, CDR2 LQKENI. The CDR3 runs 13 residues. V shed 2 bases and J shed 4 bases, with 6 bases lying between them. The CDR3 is CASSPTSNQPQHF. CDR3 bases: TGTGCCAGCTCACCAACTTCGAATCAGCCCCAGCATTTT.

CDR3 bases: TGTGCCATCAGTGGGGGTTCGACGGGAAGCACAGATACGCAGTATTTT. It codes for CAISGGSTGSTDTQYF. This rearrangement joins TRBV10-3 to TRBJ2-3; tentatively, D is TRBD2 (5 bases). The CDR3 has 16 amino acids. Per germline, CDR1 ENHRY and CDR2 SYGVKD. The V end lost 4 bases, the J end lost 0 bases, and 14 bases lay between the germline ends.

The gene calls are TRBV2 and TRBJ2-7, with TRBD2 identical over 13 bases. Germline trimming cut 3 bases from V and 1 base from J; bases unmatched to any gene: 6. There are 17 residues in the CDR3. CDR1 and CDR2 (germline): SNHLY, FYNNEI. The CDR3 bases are TGTGCCAGCAGTGACTACAGGACTAGCGGGAGTTCCTACGAGCAGTACTTC. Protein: CASSDYRTSGSSYEQYF.

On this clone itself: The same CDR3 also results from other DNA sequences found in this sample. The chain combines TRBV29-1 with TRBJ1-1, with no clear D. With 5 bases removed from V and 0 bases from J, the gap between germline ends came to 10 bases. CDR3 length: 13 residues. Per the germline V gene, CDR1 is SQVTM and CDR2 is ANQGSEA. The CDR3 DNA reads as TGCAGCGTTAAAGGACGGATGAACACTGAAGCTTTCTTT. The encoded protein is CSVKGRMNTEAFF.

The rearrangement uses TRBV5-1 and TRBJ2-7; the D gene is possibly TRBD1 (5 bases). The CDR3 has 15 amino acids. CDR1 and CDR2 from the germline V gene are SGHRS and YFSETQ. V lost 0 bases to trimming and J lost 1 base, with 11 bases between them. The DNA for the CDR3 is TGCGCCAGCAGCTTGGGGGGCAGGGCATCCTACGAGCAGTACTTC. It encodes CASSLGGRASYEQYF.

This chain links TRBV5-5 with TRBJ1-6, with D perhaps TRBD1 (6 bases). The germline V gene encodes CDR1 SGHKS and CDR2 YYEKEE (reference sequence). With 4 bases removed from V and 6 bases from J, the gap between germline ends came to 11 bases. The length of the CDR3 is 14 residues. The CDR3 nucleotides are TGTGCCAGCAGCCCGGGGACATTTAATTCACCCCTCCACTTT. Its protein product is CASSPGTFNSPLHF.

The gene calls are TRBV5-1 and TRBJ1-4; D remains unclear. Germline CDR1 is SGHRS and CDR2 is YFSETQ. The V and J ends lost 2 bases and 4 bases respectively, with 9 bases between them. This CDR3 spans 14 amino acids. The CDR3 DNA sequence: TGCGCCAGCAGCTTAAGCAGCTTTAATGAAAAACTGTTTTTT. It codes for CASSLSSFNEKLFF.

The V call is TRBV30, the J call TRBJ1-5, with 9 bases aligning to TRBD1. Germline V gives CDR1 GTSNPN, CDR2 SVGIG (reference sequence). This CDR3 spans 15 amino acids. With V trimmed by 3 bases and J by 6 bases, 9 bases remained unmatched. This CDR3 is CAWRVRDRAGQPQHF. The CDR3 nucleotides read TGTGCCTGGAGGGTCAGGGACAGGGCGGGTCAGCCCCAGCATTTT.

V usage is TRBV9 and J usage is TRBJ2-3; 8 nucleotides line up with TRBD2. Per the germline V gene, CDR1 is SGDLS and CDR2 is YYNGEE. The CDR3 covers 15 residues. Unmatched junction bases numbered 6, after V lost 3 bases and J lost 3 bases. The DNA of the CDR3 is TGTGCCAGCAGCGGCGGGAGGCCCCGAACAGATACGCAGTATTTT. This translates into CASSGGRPRTDTQYF.

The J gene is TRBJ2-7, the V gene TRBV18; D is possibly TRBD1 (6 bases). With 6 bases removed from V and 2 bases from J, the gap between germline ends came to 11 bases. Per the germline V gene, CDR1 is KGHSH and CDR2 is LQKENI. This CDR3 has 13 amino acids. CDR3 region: CASSRDTAYEQYF. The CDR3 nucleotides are TGTGCCAGCTCCAGGGACACAGCCTACGAGCAGTACTTC.

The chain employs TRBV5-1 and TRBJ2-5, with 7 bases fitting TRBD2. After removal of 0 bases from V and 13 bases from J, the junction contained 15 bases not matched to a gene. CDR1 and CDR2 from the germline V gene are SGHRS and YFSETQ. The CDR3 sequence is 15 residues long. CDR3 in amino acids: CASSLAVTSFSPRYF. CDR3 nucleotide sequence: TGCGCCAGCAGCTTGGCCGTGACTAGCTTTTCCCCTCGGTACTTC.

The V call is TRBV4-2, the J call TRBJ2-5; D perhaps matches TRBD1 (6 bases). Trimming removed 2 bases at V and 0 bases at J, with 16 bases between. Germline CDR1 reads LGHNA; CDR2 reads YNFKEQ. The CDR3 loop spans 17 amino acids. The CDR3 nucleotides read TGTGCCAGCAGCCAAAGAGGGAGACAGGCGGACCAAGAGACCCAGTACTTC. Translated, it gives CASSQRGRQADQETQYF.

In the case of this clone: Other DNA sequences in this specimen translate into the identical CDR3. As DNA, the CDR3 is TGTGCCAGCAGCTTAGGCGGGGGAAGCTACGAGCAGTACTTC. This translates into CASSLGGGSYEQYF. V is TRBV5-4 and J is TRBJ2-7, with 7 bases that match TRBD2. J gave up 3 bases and V 2 bases, and 5 bases lay outside the gene matches. This CDR3 is 14 amino acids long. Germline assignment: CDR1 SGHNT and CDR2 YYREEE (reference sequence). Full variable domain (remainder filled in from reference TRBV5-4 and TRBJ2-7): ETGVTQSPTHLIKTRGQQVTLRCSSQSGHNTVSWYQQALGQGPQFIFQYYREEENGRGNFPPRFSGLQFPNYSSELNVNALELDDSALYLCASSLGGGSYEQYFGPGTRLTVT.

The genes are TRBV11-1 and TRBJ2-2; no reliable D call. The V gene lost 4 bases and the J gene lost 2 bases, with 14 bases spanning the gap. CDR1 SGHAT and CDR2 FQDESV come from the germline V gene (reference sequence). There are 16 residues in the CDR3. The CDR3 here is CASSSDKEKNTGELFF. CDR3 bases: TGTGCCAGCAGCTCCGACAAGGAGAAAAACACCGGGGAGCTGTTTTTT.

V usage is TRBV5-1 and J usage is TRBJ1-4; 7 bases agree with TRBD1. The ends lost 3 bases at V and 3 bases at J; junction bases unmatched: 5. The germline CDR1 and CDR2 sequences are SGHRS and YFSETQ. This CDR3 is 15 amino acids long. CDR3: CASSSQTGPNEKLFF. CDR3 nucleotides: TGCGCCAGCAGCTCCCAGACAGGGCCTAATGAAAAACTGTTTTTT.

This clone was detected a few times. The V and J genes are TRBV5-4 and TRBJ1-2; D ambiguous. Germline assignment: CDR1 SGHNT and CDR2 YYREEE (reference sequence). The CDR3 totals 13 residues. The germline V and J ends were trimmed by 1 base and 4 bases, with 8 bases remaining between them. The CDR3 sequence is CASSLQPGYGYTF. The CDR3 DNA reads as TGTGCCAGCAGCTTGCAGCCGGGCTATGGCTACACCTTC.

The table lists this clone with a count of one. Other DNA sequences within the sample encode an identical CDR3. The CDR3 here is CASSPPSGGSYEQYF. Here the CDR3 DNA reads TGTGCCAGCTCACCACCTAGTGGAGGGTCCTACGAGCAGTACTTC. The chain joins TRBV18 to TRBJ2-7, with D tentatively TRBD2 (6 bases). CDR1 and CDR2 (germline): KGHSH, LQKENI. V lost 0 bases, J lost 1 base, and 10 bases lay in between. CDR3 length: 15 amino acids.

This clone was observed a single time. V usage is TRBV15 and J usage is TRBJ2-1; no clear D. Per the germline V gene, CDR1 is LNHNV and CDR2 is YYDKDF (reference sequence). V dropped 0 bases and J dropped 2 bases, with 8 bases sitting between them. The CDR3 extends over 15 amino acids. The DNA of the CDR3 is TGTGCCACCAGCAGAGATGATAAGACCTACAATGAGCAGTTCTTC. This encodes CATSRDDKTYNEQFF. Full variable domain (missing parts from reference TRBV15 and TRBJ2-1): DAMVIQNPRYQVTQFGKPVTLSCSQTLNHNVMYWYQQKSSQAPKLLFHYYDKDFNNEADTPDNFQSRRPNTSFCFLDIRSPGLGDTAMYLCATSRDDKTYNEQFFGPGTRLTVL.

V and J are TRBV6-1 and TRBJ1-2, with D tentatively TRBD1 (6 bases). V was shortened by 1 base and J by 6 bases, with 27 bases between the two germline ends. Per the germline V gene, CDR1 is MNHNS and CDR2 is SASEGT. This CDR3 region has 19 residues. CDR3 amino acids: CASSEEEGGLRVRRNGYTF. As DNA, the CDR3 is TGTGCCAGCAGTGAAGAAGAGGGGGGTCTTCGGGTTAGGAGGAATGGCTACACCTTC.

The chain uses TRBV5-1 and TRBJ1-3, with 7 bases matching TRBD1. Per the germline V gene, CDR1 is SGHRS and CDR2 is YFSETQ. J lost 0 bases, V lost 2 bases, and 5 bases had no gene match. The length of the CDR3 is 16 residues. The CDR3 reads CASSFGGQVSGNTIYF. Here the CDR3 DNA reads TGCGCCAGCAGCTTTGGTGGACAGGTCTCTGGAAACACCATATATTTT.

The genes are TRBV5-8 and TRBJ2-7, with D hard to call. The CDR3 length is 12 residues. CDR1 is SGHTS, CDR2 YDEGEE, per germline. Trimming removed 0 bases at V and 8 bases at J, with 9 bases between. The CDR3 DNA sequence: TGTGCCAGCAGCTTGGGGTCCGATAAGCAGTACTTC. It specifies CASSLGSDKQYF.

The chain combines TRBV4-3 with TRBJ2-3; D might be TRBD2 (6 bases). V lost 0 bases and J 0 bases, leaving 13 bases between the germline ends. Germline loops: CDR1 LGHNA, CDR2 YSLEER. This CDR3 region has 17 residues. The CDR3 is CASSQDWLASSTDTQYF. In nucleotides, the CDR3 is TGCGCCAGCAGCCAAGATTGGCTAGCGTCTAGCACAGATACGCAGTATTTT.

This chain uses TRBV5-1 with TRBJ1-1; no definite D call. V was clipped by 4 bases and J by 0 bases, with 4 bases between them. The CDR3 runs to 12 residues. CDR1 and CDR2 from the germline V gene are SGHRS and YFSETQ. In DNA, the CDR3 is TGCGCCAGCAGCCATATGAACACTGAAGCTTTCTTT. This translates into CASSHMNTEAFF.